The T cell receptor beta chain under discussion was sequenced for a study of blood T cell repertoires in COVID-19. Overall study: The United States, Italy and Spain supplied acute and convalescent COVID-19 samples. From T cells, B-cell-depleted T cells, or PBMCs came the material, which was cDNA or gDNA.

V was cut by 4 bases and J by 3 bases, with 8 bases left in between. Germline CDR1 SGHNT, CDR2 YYREEE (reference sequence). This CDR3 is 13 amino acids long. Original processing methods: Amplification from reference gene primers served as the basis for estimated nucleated cell counts. Generated by immunoSEQ multiplex PCR, the TCRdb table keeps only in-frame clones and is missing some. The DNA gave D and trimming, while V, J and clone size come from that table. The sample shows roughly 160,000 clones, roughly 91% of them seen only once. Sequencing was done on a sample of peripheral blood. The chain carries TRBV5-4 and TRBJ2-1, with D tentatively TRBD2 (5 bases). The origin of this receptor is a man aged 50 to 59 who had recovered from COVID-19. The CDR3 DNA reads as TGTGCCAGCAGCGTTACTAGCTACAATGAGCAGTTCTTC. It translates to CASSVTSYNEQFF. Variable domain in full (rest from reference TRBV5-4 and TRBJ2-1): ETGVTQSPTHLIKTRGQQVTLRCSSQSGHNTVSWYQQALGQGPQFIFQYYREEENGRGNFPPRFSGLQFPNYSSELNVNALELDDSALYLCASSVTSYNEQFFGPGTRLTVL.